This paragraph covers one TCR beta chain sequence. Its antigen remains unidentified. The assay was immunoSEQ multiplex PCR, and TCRdb's table has in-frame clones only and misses some. Of roughly 330,000 clones in the sample, 60% to 80% were seen once. This sample stems from a study of cytotoxic CD8 clonotypes in ibrutinib-treated CLL. Study observations and caveats: Clonality was elevated at ibrutinib response and had returned toward baseline at progression. Public clonotypes showed up rarely, and on treatment they shrank or held steady. Collection times varied between progressing and sustained-remission patients.

In germline, CDR1 is SGHNT, CDR2 YENEEA. V was pared by 5 bases and J by 3 bases, with 11 bases between. The CDR3 extends over 14 amino acids. Specimen: PBMCs, collected after 36 months of ibrutinib treatment. The sequence derives from a human donor with chronic lymphocytic leukemia. The chain is built from TRBV11-3 and TRBJ2-1, with D maybe TRBD1 (7 bases). CDR3 bases: TGTGCCAGCAGCCCAGGGGGGAACTACAATGAGCAGTTCTTC. Encoded protein: CASSPGGNYNEQFF.